These T cell receptor beta chains were read from a single sample in a study of T cell responses to AZD1222 COVID-19 vaccine. TCRdb keeps only in-frame clones here, not all; method: immunoSEQ multiplex PCR. The repertoire has roughly 200,000 clones, approximately 90% of them found once; the top ten carry under 4%. The sample was peripheral blood, taken 28 days after the second AZD1222 dose. The receptors were gathered from an adult who received the AZD1222 COVID-19 vaccine. Each CDR3 is given with its conserved first and last residue. The D gene is left open where the match is weak. Expanded clones are given a class, and other clones once, few, many or no size at all.

d_gene	abundance	j_gene	v_gene	CDR3nt	CDR3aa
TRBD1	NA	TRBJ1-1	TRBV30	TGTGCCGGGGACAGTAACACTGAAGCTTTCTTT	CAGDSNTEAFF
NA	once	TRBJ2-1	TRBV20-1	TGCAGTGCTAGTTCAAGCCACCCCTACAATGAGCAGTTCTTC	CSASSSHPYNEQFF
NA	NA	TRBJ2-1	TRBV28	TGTGCCAGCAGTTTACCCGGGACCATGGGGGAGCAGTTCTTC	CASSLPGTMGEQFF
NA	few	TRBJ1-4	TRBV28	TGTGCCAGCAGTTTCCGGACACAAAAACTGTTTTTT	CASSFRTQKLFF
NA	NA	TRBJ2-7	TRBV20-1	TGCAGTGCTAGTCGACAGTACTACGAGCAGTACTTC	CSASRQYYEQYF
TRBD2	NA	TRBJ2-2	TRBV11-3	TGTGCCAGCAGCTTAGGGTCTAGCGGGACCGGGGAGCTGTTTTTT	CASSLGSSGTGELFF
NA	NA	TRBJ1-2	TRBV7-2	TGTGCCAGCATCTATACGGGCAGGGACTATGGCTACACCTTC	CASIYTGRDYGYTF
TRBD2	few	TRBJ2-7	TRBV11-1	TGTGCCAGCAGCCTGTGGACTAGCGGGATCGAGCAGTACTTC	CASSLWTSGIEQYF
NA	NA	TRBJ2-3	TRBV28	TGTGCCAGCAGTCCCAGGGAGACAGATACGCAGTATTTT	CASSPRETDTQYF
TRBD1	once	TRBJ1-2	TRBV28	TGTGCCAGCAGACCGCTGATGACAGGGCCCTATGGCTACACCTTC	CASRPLMTGPYGYTF
NA	NA	TRBJ1-1	TRBV21-1	TGTGCCAGCAGCACAGAGGGTTTCACTGAAGCTTTCTTT	CASSTEGFTEAFF
NA	NA	TRBJ2-2	TRBV11-2	TGTGCCAGCAGCACCGAAGGGGGATACACCGGGGAGCTGTTTTTT	CASSTEGGYTGELFF
NA	NA	TRBJ1-1	TRBV19	TGTGCCAGCGCAAAGATTAGGAACACTGAAGCTTTCTTT	CASAKIRNTEAFF
NA	NA	TRBJ1-1	TRBV2	TGTGCCAGCAGTGAACTGCAGGTCAAATTTAACACTGAAGCTTTCTTT	CASSELQVKFNTEAFF
NA	NA	TRBJ1-1	TRBV7-8	TGTGCCAGCAGCTTAAGGGGTGGGGCGCAGAACACTGAAGCTTTCTTT	CASSLRGGAQNTEAFF
NA	NA	TRBJ1-1	TRBV6-5	TGTGCCAGCAGTTATAGCGGTTCCGTCGGAGCTTTCTTT	CASSYSGSVGAFF
TRBD2	NA	TRBJ2-5	TRBV11-1	TGTGCCAGCAGCAAGGGTCCGGGACTAGGAGAGACCCAGTACTTC	CASSKGPGLGETQYF
TRBD2	NA	TRBJ2-1	TRBV7-9	TGTGCCAGCAGCTTGGGACTAGCGGCCTACAATGAGCAGTTCTTC	CASSLGLAAYNEQFF
NA	NA	TRBJ1-5	TRBV15	TGTGCCACCAGCAGGGGGCCTAATCAGCCCCAGCATTTT	CATSRGPNQPQHF
NA	NA	TRBJ1-6	TRBV9	TGTGCCAGCAGCCATGGACGGACCGTGAATTCACCCCTCCACTTT	CASSHGRTVNSPLHF
NA	once	TRBJ2-7	TRBV6-5	TGTGCCAGCAGTTACTCCGGGACTTGGAGCTCCTACGAGCAGTACTTC	CASSYSGTWSSYEQYF
NA	NA	TRBJ1-5	TRBV6-5	TGTGCCAGCAGTTACCCTCGGCCCCAGCATTTT	CASSYPRPQHF
TRBD1	NA	TRBJ2-7	TRBV7-8	TGTGCCAGCAGCTTAGCGCTTACGAACGGGGACAGAACAACCTACGAGCAGTACTTC	CASSLALTNGDRTTYEQYF
NA	NA	TRBJ2-4	TRBV24-1	TGTGCCACCAGTGTATGGTCGGGAGTGGCCAAAAACATTCAGTACTTC	CATSVWSGVAKNIQYF
NA	NA	TRBJ1-4	TRBV2	TGTGCCAGCAGTGTAACTAATGAAAAACTGTTTTTT	CASSVTNEKLFF
NA	NA	TRBJ2-7	TRBV27	TGTGCCAGCCGGCAAGGATTGGATTTCGACGAGCAGTACTTC	CASRQGLDFDEQYF
TRBD1	NA	TRBJ2-1	TRBV6-5	TGTGCCAGCAGCCTCCGGACAGGGGGTGGTGAGCAGTTCTTC	CASSLRTGGGEQFF
NA	NA	TRBJ2-5	TRBV28	TGTGCCAGCAGGCCCGCTAAGGAGACCCAGTACTTC	CASRPAKETQYF
TRBD2	NA	TRBJ2-5	TRBV9	TGTGCCAGCAGCGATGGCTACGGACTAGCGGTTCTAGAGACCCAGTACTTC	CASSDGYGLAVLETQYF
TRBD1	NA	TRBJ1-2	TRBV11-2	TGTGCCAGCAGCTTAGGTAGACAGGGGGCGAACTATGGCTACACCTTC	CASSLGRQGANYGYTF
TRBD1	NA	TRBJ2-1	TRBV28	TGTGCCAGCAGACCGGACAGGGGATACAATGAGCAGTTCTTC	CASRPDRGYNEQFF
NA	NA	TRBJ1-4	TRBV7-3	TGTGCCAGCAGCAGAACACAGGGAGCGGAACTGTTTTTT	CASSRTQGAELFF
NA	once	TRBJ2-3	TRBV2	TGTGCCAGCAGTGATAACAGCATCACAGATACGCAGTATTTT	CASSDNSITDTQYF
NA	NA	TRBJ2-1	TRBV4-1	TGCGCCAGCAGCCAAGGGTCGGCTCTAACGTACAATGAGCAGTTCTTC	CASSQGSALTYNEQFF
TRBD1	NA	TRBJ1-2	TRBV5-1	TGCGCCAGCAGCTTGGACAGGGGTGATGGCTACACCTTC	CASSLDRGDGYTF
NA	NA	TRBJ1-5	TRBV24-1	TGTGCCACCAGTGATTGGGGGGCACAGCCCCAGCATTTT	CATSDWGAQPQHF
TRBD2	NA	TRBJ2-2	TRBV6-5	TGTGCCGGGGGACTAGCGGAGACCGGGGAGCTGTTTTTT	CAGGLAETGELFF
NA	NA	TRBJ2-5	TRBV7-6	TGTGCCAGCAGCTTAGAACTCAGTCCCCAAGAGACCCAGTACTTC	CASSLELSPQETQYF
NA	NA	TRBJ1-1	TRBV30	TGTGCCTGGATTATGCGGAACACTGAAGCTTTCTTT	CAWIMRNTEAFF
NA	NA	TRBJ1-5	TRBV5-8	TGTGCCAGCAGCCTCCAGGGTCCTCAGCCCCAGCATTTT	CASSLQGPQPQHF
NA	NA	TRBJ2-3	TRBV7-2	TGTGCCAGCAGCTTTAGGGGTTGGGGCACAGATACGCAGTATTTT	CASSFRGWGTDTQYF
NA	NA	TRBJ1-5	TRBV2	TGTGCCAGCAGTGAAGCCTCGGGAGGGGGTCAGCCCCAGCATTTT	CASSEASGGGQPQHF
TRBD2	NA	TRBJ2-3	TRBV11-3	TGTGCCAGCAGCTTAGGAGGCGCGGGAGGAGTTTCAGATACGCAGTATTTT	CASSLGGAGGVSDTQYF
NA	NA	TRBJ2-5	TRBV6-5	TGTGCCAGCAGTTACGGGGAGTGGGAGACCCAGTACTTC	CASSYGEWETQYF
NA	NA	TRBJ1-1	TRBV6-5	TGTGCCAGCAGTTATTCGCGCATGAACACTGAAGCTTTCTTT	CASSYSRMNTEAFF
TRBD2	NA	TRBJ2-2	TRBV3-1/TRBV3-2	TGTGCCAGCAGCCCTTCTCGGACTAGGGGCACCGGGGAGCTGTTTTTT	CASSPSRTRGTGELFF
NA	NA	TRBJ1-4	TRBV12-3/TRBV12-4	TGTGCCAGCCAAGGGGTTAATGAAAAACTGTTTTTT	CASQGVNEKLFF
NA	NA	TRBJ2-2	TRBV7-2	TGTGCCAGCAGCTCCAGACCGGGATTTATCGGGGAGCTGTTTTTT	CASSSRPGFIGELFF
NA	once	TRBJ1-5	TRBV5-1	TGCGCCAGCAGCTGGGACCCTTATAGCAATCAGCCCCAGCATTTT	CASSWDPYSNQPQHF
NA	NA	TRBJ1-4	TRBV28	TGTGCCAGCAGTCGCGGCCCCGGGGCAACTAATGAAAAACTGTTTTTT	CASSRGPGATNEKLFF
NA	NA	TRBJ2-7	TRBV3-1/TRBV3-2	TGTGCCAGCAGCCAAGCTCTTCTAGTCGCCCACGAGCAGTACTTC	CASSQALLVAHEQYF
NA	NA	TRBJ1-1	TRBV19	TGTGCCAGTCGAGCCGACCGCTTAAACACTGAAGCTTTCTTT	CASRADRLNTEAFF